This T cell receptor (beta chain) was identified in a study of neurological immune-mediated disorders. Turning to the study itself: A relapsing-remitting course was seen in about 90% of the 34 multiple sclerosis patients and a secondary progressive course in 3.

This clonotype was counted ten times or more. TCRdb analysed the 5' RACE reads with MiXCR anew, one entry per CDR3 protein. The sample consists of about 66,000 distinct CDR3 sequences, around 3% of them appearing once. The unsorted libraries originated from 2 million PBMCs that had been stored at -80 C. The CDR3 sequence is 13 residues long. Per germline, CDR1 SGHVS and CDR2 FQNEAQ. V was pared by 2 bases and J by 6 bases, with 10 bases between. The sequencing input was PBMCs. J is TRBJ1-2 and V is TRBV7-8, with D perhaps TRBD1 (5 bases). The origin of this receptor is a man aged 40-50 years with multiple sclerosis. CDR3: CASSLFRGDGYTF. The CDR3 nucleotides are TGTGCCAGCAGCTTATTTAGAGGGGATGGCTACACCTTC. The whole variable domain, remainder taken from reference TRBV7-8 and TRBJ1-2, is GAGVSQSPRYKVAKRGQDVALRCDPISGHVSLFWYQQALGQGPEFLTYFQNEAQLDKSGLPSDRFFAERPEGSVSTLKIQRTQQEDSAVYLCASSLFRGDGYTFGSGTRLTVV.